A single sample gave rise to the 22 T cell receptor beta chains below, sequenced in a study of Tregs in tolerant kidney transplant recipients. Only in-frame clones appear in the TCRdb table, and some are missing; sequencing was by immunoSEQ multiplex PCR. The listing contains about 5,300 clones. Related graft donors supplied nonmyeloablative bone marrow transplants, and mixed chimerism was transient. Sample: CD4+ T cells from blood (PBMCs), taken approximately 15 months after the transplant. These TCRs come from a human patient who received a combined kidney and bone marrow transplant. Some of these T cells may belong to the graft donor.

As regards this clone: The CDR3 is cut off 3 residues early in the read; its end comes from the germline J gene. V usage is TRBV5-6 and J usage is TRBJ2-5; TRBD2 might be the D (5 bases). The CDR3 has 13 amino acids. The germline V gene has CDR1 SGHDT and CDR2 YYEEEE. V was shortened by 0 bases and J by 5 bases, with 8 bases between the two germline ends. The CDR3 region is CASSLVGGETQYF. CDR3 DNA (partial): TGTGCCAGCAGCTTGGTAGGCGGGGAGACC.

Of note for this clone: From the germline J gene comes the end of the CDR3, since the read stops 3 residues before it. The V call is TRBV10-3, the J call TRBJ1-4; TRBD1 is a possible D gene (6 bases). V dropped 0 bases and J dropped 0 bases, with 14 bases sitting between them. The CDR3 extends over 18 amino acids. Germline V gene lookup returns CDR1 ENHRY and CDR2 SYGVKD. The CDR3 is CAISESGGRFATNEKLFF. The CDR3 DNA, read in part, is TGTGCCATCAGTGAGTCGGGGGGGCGCTTTGCAACTAATGAAAAA.

This clone is called medium-sized based on its frequency. The CDR3 end falls 3 residues outside the read, so it is completed with the germline J gene. This chain uses TRBV28 with TRBJ2-2; 12 nucleotides line up with TRBD2. With V trimmed by 8 bases and J by 4 bases, 5 bases remained unmatched. Per the germline V gene, CDR1 is MDHEN and CDR2 is SYDVKM. CDR3 size: 15 residues. The CDR3 sequence: CASGSSGRGTGELFF. Partial CDR3 DNA: TGTGCCAGCGGCTCTAGCGGGAGGGGCACCGGGGAG.

As concerns this clone: The missing CDR3 end, 3 residues past where the read stops, is filled in from the germline J gene. J is TRBJ2-3 and V is TRBV5-1, with 10 bases that match TRBD2. The J segment lost 4 bases and the V segment lost 5 bases, leaving 7 bases of the junction unmatched. Germline V gives CDR1 SGHRS, CDR2 YFSETQ. This CDR3 has 15 amino acids. The sequenced CDR3 bases are TGCGCCAGCAGGGCCCTCCTAGCGGGGGCAGATACG. This encodes CASRALLAGADT. The whole CDR3 protein reads CASRALLAGADTQYF.

A remark on this clone: Read sequence stops 3 residues before the CDR3 end, and the germline J gene provides the missing end. The chain links TRBV5-6 to TRBJ1-5; possible D gene TRBD1, 5 bases. CDR1 SGHDT and CDR2 YYEEEE come from the germline V gene. V lost 0 bases and J lost 7, with 8 bases in between. This CDR3 region has 13 residues. CDR3 DNA, as far as it was read: TGTGCCAGCAGCTTGGCAGGGTACCAGCCC. Protein: CASSLAGYQP. The entire CDR3 protein reads CASSLAGYQPQHF.

Measured by frequency, this clone is medium-sized. The read terminates 3 residues ahead of where the CDR3 ends, so the germline J gene completes it. V is TRBV5-6 and J is TRBJ2-6; the D gene is possibly TRBD1 (6 bases). The V and J ends lost 5 bases and 4 bases respectively, with 13 bases between them. Germline CDR1 reads SGHDT; CDR2 reads YYEEEE. This CDR3 spans 15 amino acids. Incomplete CDR3 DNA: TGTGCCAGCAGGCGAACAGGGTCCGGGGCCAACGTC. Protein sequence: CASRRTGSGANV. The full CDR3 sequence reads CASRRTGSGANVLTF.

This clone is classed as medium-sized by frequency. The CDR3 goes on 3 residues after the read ends, and that part is filled in from the germline J gene. The rearrangement joins TRBV28 to TRBJ2-7; D perhaps matches TRBD1 (7 bases). Germline CDR1 is MDHEN and CDR2 is SYDVKM. Trimming took off 8 bases at V and 4 bases at J, with 15 bases between the two ends. The CDR3 runs to 13 residues. Incomplete CDR3 DNA: TGTGCCAGCCGGCCAGGGGGGCTATACGAG. Translated, it gives CASRPGGLYE. The whole CDR3 reads CASRPGGLYEQYF.

Concerning this clone: Read data end 3 residues before the CDR3 end; the end is taken from the germline J gene. The chain has TRBV18 and TRBJ2-7; 11 bases align to TRBD2. The germline V gene encodes CDR1 KGHSH and CDR2 LQKENI. V gave up 6 bases and J gave up 5 bases; unmatched junction bases: 12. This CDR3 region has 16 residues. The CDR3 loop is CASSRTSGSIDNEQYF. The sequenced CDR3 bases are TGTGCCAGCTCCCGCACTAGCGGGAGTATCGACAACGAG.

In terms of frequency, this clone is medium-sized (0.01 to 0.1%). The CDR3 goes on 3 residues after the read ends, and that part is filled in from the germline J gene. The sample contains more than one DNA sequence encoding this CDR3. V gene TRBV18 combines with J gene TRBJ1-5; 9 bases agree with TRBD1. The CDR3 extends over 15 amino acids. Germline V gene data show CDR1 as KGHSH and CDR2 as LQKENI. Trimming cost V 6 bases and J 2 bases; bases outside gene matches: 5. This chain's CDR3 is CASSADRGGNQPQHF. The CDR3 bases that were read are TGTGCCAGCTCGGCGGACAGGGGTGGCAATCAGCCC.

Notes on this clone: The read ends 3 residues before the CDR3 terminus; that terminus is restored from the germline J gene. This chain uses TRBV29-1 with TRBJ2-2, with D perhaps matching TRBD1 (6 bases). The V gene's germline CDR1 is SQVTM and CDR2 ANQGSEA. V was trimmed by 7 bases and J by 4 bases, leaving 13 bases between them. This CDR3 has 13 amino acids. CDR3 residues: CSAGQTITGELFF. The sequenced part of the CDR3 DNA is TGCAGCGCTGGACAGACTATCACCGGGGAG.

A remark on this clone: The observed sequence ends 3 residues before the CDR3 terminus, with the missing tail filled in from the germline J gene. The chain has TRBV7-9 and TRBJ2-7; D is unresolved. The germline gives CDR1 SEHNR, CDR2 FQNEAQ (reference sequence). The CDR3 extends over 15 amino acids. Trimming removed 3 bases at V and 5 bases at J, with 17 bases between. The CDR3 here is CASSLGLVSRDEQYF. The DNA read from the CDR3 is TGTGCCAGCAGCTTGGGCCTTGTGAGTAGAGACGAG.

Concerning this clone itself: The read ends 3 residues shy of where the CDR3 ends; the end is completed using the germline J gene. J is TRBJ2-5 and V is TRBV18, with 10 bases fitting TRBD1. Per the germline V gene, CDR1 is KGHSH and CDR2 is LQKENI. The V segment lost 4 bases and the J segment 4 bases; nucleotides outside the gene matches: 6. The CDR3 is made up of 15 amino acids. CDR3 DNA (partial): TGTGCCAGCTCACAGAGACAGGGGGCCGGAGAGACC. This translates into CASSQRQGAGET. The full CDR3 reads CASSQRQGAGETQYF.

This clone registers medium-sized by frequency. The read comes to an end 3 residues before the CDR3 does, leaving the germline J gene to fill in the end. The chain carries TRBV30 and TRBJ1-3; D is perhaps TRBD1 (5 bases). Germline CDR1 and CDR2: GTSNPN and SVGIG (reference sequence). This CDR3 spans 15 amino acids. V was shortened by 4 bases and J by 4 bases, with 17 bases between the two germline ends. CDR3 sequence reads: CAWIPTEILGNTIYF. CDR3 DNA, as far as it was read: TGTGCCTGGATTCCGACAGAGATCCTCGGAAACACC.

As for this clone: The read is 3 residues too short to cover the CDR3 end, so that end is filled in from the germline J gene. The V call is TRBV12-3 or TRBV12-4, the J call TRBJ1-2, with 7 bases matching TRBD1. The CDR3 consists of 15 residues. The DNA read from the CDR3 is TGTGCCAGCAGTTCCGCCTGGGACAGCCCCCGGGGC. Protein sequence: CASSSAWDSPRG. Given in full, the CDR3 is CASSSAWDSPRGYTF.

Considering frequency, this clone is medium-sized. With the read ending 3 residues before the CDR3 end, the germline J gene is used to fill in that end. This chain connects TRBV5-4 to TRBJ2-3; D perhaps matches TRBD2 (6 bases). The ends were cut back, 6 bases at V and 5 bases at J, with 16 bases in the middle. Germline V gene lookup returns CDR1 SGHNT and CDR2 YYREEE (reference sequence). CDR3 size: 14 residues. Partial CDR3 DNA: TGTGCCAGCAAGGTCCGGAGGGCCGAAGATACG. It codes for CASKVRRAEDT. In full, the CDR3 reads CASKVRRAEDTQYF.

CDR3 amino acids: CSVVGHSNTGELFF. The CDR3 bases that were read are TGCAGCGTTGTTGGCCATTCGAACACCGGGGAG. V usage is TRBV29-1 and J usage is TRBJ2-2; D ambiguous. With the read ending 3 residues before the CDR3 end, the germline J gene is used to fill in that end. This CDR3 spans 14 amino acids. V was clipped by 4 bases and J by 0 bases, with 9 bases between them. CDR1 and CDR2 (germline): SQVTM, ANQGSEA.

As regards this clone: The CDR3 end lies 3 residues beyond the end of the read and is filled in from the germline J gene. The chain links TRBV5-1 to TRBJ2-5, with 11 nucleotides matching TRBD1. Germline assignment: CDR1 SGHRS and CDR2 YFSETQ. CDR3 length: 16 residues. V lost 0 bases and J lost 4; bases outside the gene matches: 5. The CDR3 sequence is CASSLGGTGGRETQYF. CDR3 bases read: TGCGCCAGCAGCTTGGGCGGGACAGGGGGGAGAGAGACC.

As to this clone: The CDR3 end is not reached by the read, which stops 3 residues before it; the germline J gene fills it in. The chain uses TRBV7-8 and TRBJ1-3; 7 nucleotides agree with TRBD1. V was clipped by 5 bases and J by 2 bases; unmatched bases: 3. CDR1 is SGHVS, CDR2 FQNEAQ, per germline. The CDR3 totals 14 residues. Incomplete CDR3 DNA: TGTGCCAGCAGCCAACAGGGGACTGGAAACACC. Translation gives CASSQQGTGNT. The full CDR3 protein is CASSQQGTGNTIYF.

Details on this clone: The read is 3 residues too short to cover the CDR3 end, so that end is filled in from the germline J gene. The chain joins TRBV30 to TRBJ2-3; 7 bases are a match to TRBD2. The CDR3 loop spans 15 amino acids. V lost 0 bases to trimming and J lost 2 bases; unmatched junction nucleotides: 5. Germline V lookup: CDR1 GTSNPN, CDR2 SVGIG (reference sequence). CDR3 residues: CAWSVRAGSTDTQYF. The part of the CDR3 DNA that was read is TGTGCCTGGAGTGTCCGAGCGGGATCCACAGATACG.

As regards this clone: The read falls 3 residues short of the CDR3 end, and the missing part is taken from the germline J gene. The rearrangement joins TRBV6-4 to TRBJ2-2; no definite D call. V was pared by 5 bases and J by 2 bases, with 3 bases between. The germline V gene encodes CDR1 MRHNA and CDR2 SNTAGT. The CDR3 is made up of 12 amino acids. The covered CDR3 bases are TGTGCCAGCAGTCTAAACACCGGGGAG. It codes for CASSLNTGE. The whole CDR3 region reads CASSLNTGELFF.

About this clone: The sequenced fragment ends 3 residues before the CDR3 boundary, so the rest is inferred from the germline J gene. This rearrangement joins TRBV7-9 to TRBJ1-5; D possibly corresponds to TRBD1 (6 bases). The V gene lost 3 bases and the J gene lost 6 bases, with 15 bases spanning the gap. The CDR3 consists of 15 residues. Germline CDR1 SEHNR, CDR2 FQNEAQ (reference sequence). The CDR3 bases that were read are TGTGCCAGCAGCTTCGTGGGGGGGGCAGGTCAGCCC. Amino acids: CASSFVGGAGQP. The whole CDR3 region reads CASSFVGGAGQPQHF. Full variable domain (rest looked up from reference TRBV7-9 and TRBJ1-5): DTGVSQNPRHKITKRGQNVTFRCDPISEHNRLYWYRQTLGQGPEFLTYFQNEAQLEKSRLLSDRFSAERPKGSFSTLEIQRTEQGDSAMYLCASSFVGGAGQPQHFGDGTRLSIL.

Worth noting for this clone: The read is 3 residues too short to cover the CDR3 end, so that end is filled in from the germline J gene. This rearrangement joins TRBV14 to TRBJ2-5; weak D call: TRBD1 (6 bases). Trimming removed 1 base at V and 2 bases at J, with 17 bases between. The CDR3 has 17 amino acids. Looked up from germline, CDR1 is SGHDN and CDR2 is FVKESK. The sequenced CDR3 bases are TGTGCCAGCAGCCAAGCGCCTACAGGGAAGCGGCAAGAGACC. Translating it yields CASSQAPTGKRQET. The whole CDR3 sequence is CASSQAPTGKRQETQYF.